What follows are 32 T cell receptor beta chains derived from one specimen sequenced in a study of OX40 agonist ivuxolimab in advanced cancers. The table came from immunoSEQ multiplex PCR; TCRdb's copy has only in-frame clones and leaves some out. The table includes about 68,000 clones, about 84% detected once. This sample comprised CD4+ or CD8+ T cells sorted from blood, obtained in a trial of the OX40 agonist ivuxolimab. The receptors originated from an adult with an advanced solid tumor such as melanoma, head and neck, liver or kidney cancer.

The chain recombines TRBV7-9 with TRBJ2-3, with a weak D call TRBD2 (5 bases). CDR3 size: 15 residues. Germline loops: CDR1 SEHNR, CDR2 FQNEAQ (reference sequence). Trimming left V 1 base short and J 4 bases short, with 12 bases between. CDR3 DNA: TGTGCCAGCAGCTTAGGGCTAGCTTACTCAGATACGCAGTATTTT. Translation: CASSLGLAYSDTQYF.

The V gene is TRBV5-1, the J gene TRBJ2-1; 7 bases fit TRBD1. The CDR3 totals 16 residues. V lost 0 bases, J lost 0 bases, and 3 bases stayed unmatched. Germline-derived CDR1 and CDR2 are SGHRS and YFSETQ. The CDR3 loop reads CASSLATGSSYNEQFF. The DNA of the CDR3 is TGCGCCAGCAGCTTGGCGACAGGGTCCTCCTACAATGAGCAGTTCTTC.

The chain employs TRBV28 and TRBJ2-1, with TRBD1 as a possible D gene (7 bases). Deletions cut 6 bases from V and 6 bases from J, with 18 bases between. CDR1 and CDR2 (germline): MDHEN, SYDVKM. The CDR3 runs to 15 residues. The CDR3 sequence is CASSQGGLISNEQFF. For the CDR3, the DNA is TGTGCCAGCAGCCAGGGGGGCCTAATTAGCAATGAGCAGTTCTTC.

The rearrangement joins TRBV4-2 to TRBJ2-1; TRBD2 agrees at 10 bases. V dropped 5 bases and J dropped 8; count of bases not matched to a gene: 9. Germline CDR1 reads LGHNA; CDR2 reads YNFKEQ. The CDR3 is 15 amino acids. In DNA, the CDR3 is TGTGCCAGCAGCTACGCTAGCGGGAGTAACGATGAGCAGTTCTTC. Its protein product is CASSYASGSNDEQFF.

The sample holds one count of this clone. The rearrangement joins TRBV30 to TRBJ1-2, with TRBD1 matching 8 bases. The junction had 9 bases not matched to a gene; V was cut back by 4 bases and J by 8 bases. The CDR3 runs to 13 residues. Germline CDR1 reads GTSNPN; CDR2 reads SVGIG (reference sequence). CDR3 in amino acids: CAWNQPGGSGYTF. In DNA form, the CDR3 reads TGTGCCTGGAATCAGCCAGGGGGCTCCGGCTACACCTTC.

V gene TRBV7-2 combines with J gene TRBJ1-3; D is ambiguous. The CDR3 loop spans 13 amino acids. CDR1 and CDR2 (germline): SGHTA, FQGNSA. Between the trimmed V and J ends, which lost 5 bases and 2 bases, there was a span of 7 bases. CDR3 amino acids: CASSPSAGNTIYF. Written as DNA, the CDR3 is TGTGCCAGCAGCCCCTCCGCTGGAAACACCATATATTTT.

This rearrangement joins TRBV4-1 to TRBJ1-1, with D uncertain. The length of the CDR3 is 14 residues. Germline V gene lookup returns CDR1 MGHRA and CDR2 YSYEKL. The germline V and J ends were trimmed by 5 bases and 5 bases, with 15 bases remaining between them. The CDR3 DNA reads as TGCGCCAGCAGCGGGCGGACTACTGGGACTGAAGCTTTCTTT. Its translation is CASSGRTTGTEAFF.

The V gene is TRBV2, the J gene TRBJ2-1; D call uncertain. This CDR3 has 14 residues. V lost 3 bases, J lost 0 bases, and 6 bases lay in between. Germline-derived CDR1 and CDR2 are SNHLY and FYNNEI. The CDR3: CASSDRTSYNEQFF. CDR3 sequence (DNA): TGTGCCAGCAGTGACAGGACCTCCTACAATGAGCAGTTCTTC.

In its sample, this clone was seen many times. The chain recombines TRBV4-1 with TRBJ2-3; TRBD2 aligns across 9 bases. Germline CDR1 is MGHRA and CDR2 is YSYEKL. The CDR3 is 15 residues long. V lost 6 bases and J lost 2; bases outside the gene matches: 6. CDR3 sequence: CASSRTSANTDTQYF. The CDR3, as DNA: TGCGCCAGCAGTCGGACTAGCGCAAACACAGATACGCAGTATTTT.

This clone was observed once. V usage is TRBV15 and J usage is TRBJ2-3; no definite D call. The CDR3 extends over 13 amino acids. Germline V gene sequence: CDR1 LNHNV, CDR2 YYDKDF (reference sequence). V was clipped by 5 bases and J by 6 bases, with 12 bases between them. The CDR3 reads CATSAVQADTQYF. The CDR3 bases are TGTGCCACCAGCGCCGTGCAGGCGGATACGCAGTATTTT.

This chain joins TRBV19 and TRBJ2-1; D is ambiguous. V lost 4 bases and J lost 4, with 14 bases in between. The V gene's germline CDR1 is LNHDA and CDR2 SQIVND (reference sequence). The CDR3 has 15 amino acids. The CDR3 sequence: CASSRGQVPYNEQFF. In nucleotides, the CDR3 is TGTGCCAGTAGTAGGGGTCAGGTTCCGTACAATGAGCAGTTCTTC. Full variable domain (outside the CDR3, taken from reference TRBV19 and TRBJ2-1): DGGITQSPKYLFRKEGQNVTLSCEQNLNHDAMYWYRQDPGQGLRLIYYSQIVNDFQKGDIAEGYSVSREKKESFPLTVTSAQKNPTAFYLCASSRGQVPYNEQFFGPGTRLTVL.

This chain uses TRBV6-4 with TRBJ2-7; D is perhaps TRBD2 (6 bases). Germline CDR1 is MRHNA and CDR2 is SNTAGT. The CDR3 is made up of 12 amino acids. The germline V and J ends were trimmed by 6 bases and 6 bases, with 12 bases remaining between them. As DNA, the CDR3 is TGTGCCAGCAGCCCCAGGAGGGGCGAGCAGTACGTC. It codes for CASSPRRGEQYV.

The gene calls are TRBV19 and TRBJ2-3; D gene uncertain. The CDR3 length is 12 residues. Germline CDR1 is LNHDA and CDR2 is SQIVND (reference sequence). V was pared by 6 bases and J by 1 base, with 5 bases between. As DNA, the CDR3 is TGTGCCAGTAGGGCCCGCACAGATACGCAGTATTTT. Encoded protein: CASRARTDTQYF.

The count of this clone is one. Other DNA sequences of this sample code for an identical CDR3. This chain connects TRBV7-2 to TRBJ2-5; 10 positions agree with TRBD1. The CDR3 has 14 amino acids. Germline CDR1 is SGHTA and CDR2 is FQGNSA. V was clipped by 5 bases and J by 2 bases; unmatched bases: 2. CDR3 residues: CASSRDRGQETQYF. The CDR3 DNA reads TGTGCCAGCAGCCGGGACAGGGGTCAAGAGACCCAGTACTTC.

The CDR3 DNA reads TGTGCCAGCAGCAAAGGTACGGACAACTCCTACGAGCAGTACTTC. Amino acid sequence: CASSKGTDNSYEQYF. The chain recombines TRBV21-1 with TRBJ2-7; TRBD1 is the table's D call and was not checked against the DNA. TRBV21-1 is described as a pseudogene. The CDR3 has 15 residues.

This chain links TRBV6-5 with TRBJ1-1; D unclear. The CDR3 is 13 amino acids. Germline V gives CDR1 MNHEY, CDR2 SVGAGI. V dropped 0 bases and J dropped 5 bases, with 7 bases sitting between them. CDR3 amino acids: CASSYSPDTEAFF. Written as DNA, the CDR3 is TGTGCCAGCAGTTACTCTCCGGATACTGAAGCTTTCTTT.

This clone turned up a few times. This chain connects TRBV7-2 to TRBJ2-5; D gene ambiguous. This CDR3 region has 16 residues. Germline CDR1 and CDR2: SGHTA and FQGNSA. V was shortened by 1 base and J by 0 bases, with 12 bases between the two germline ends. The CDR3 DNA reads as TGTGCCAGCAGCTTAGAAGGTCTTTTGTACCAAGAGACCCAGTACTTC. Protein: CASSLEGLLYQETQYF.

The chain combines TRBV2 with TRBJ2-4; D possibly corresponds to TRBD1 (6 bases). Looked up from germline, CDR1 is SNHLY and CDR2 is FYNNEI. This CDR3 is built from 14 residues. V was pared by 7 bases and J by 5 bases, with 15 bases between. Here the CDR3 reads CASTRRGGENIQYF. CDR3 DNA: TGTGCCAGCACTCGACGAGGGGGAGAAAACATTCAGTACTTC. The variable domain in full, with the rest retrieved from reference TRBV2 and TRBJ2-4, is EPEVTQTPSHQVTQMGQEVILRCVPISNHLYFYWYRQILGQKVEFLVSFYNNEISEKSEIFDDQFSVERPDGSNFTLKIRSTKLEDSAMYFCASTRRGGENIQYFGAGTRLSVL.

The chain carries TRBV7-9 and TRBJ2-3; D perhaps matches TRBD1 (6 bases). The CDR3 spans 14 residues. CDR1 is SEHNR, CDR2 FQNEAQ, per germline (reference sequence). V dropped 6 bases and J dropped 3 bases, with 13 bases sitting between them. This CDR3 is CASSVGALTDTQYF. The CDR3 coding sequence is TGTGCCAGCAGTGTGGGGGCTCTGACAGATACGCAGTATTTT.

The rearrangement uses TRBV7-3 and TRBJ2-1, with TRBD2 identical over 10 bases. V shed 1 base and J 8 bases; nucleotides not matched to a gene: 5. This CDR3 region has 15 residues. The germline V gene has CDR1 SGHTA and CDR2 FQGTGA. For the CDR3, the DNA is TGTGCCAGCAGCTTAAAGGCTAGCGGGGGTTATGAGCAGTTCTTC. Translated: CASSLKASGGYEQFF. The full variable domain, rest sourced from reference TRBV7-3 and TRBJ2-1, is GAGVSQTPSNKVTEKGKYVELRCDPISGHTALYWYRQSLGQGPEFLIYFQGTGAADDSGLPNDRFFAVRPEGSVSTLKIQRTERGDSAVYLCASSLKASGGYEQFFGPGTRLTVL.

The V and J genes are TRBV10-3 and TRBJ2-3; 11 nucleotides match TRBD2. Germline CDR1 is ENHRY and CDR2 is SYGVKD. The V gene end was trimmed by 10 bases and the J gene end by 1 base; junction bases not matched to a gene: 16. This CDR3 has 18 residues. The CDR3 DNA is TGTGCCACAGGGTCTAGCGGGGGGCTCGGTCCGGGCACAGATACGCAGTATTTT. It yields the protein CATGSSGGLGPGTDTQYF.

The CDR3 region is CAWSVLGTATNEKLFF. CDR3 in DNA: TGTGCCTGGAGTGTACTGGGGACAGCAACTAATGAAAAACTGTTTTTT. The gene calls are TRBV30 and TRBJ1-4, with 7 bases fitting TRBD1. The CDR3 has 16 amino acids. Germline-derived CDR1 and CDR2 are GTSNPN and SVGIG (reference sequence). With 0 bases clipped from V and 0 bases from J, the junction kept 4 bases outside the gene matches.

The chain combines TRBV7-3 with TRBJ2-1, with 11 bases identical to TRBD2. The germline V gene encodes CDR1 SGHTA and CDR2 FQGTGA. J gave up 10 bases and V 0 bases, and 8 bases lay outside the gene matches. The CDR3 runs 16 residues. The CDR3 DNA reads TGTGCCAGCAGCTTAACGGGGACTAGCGGAGGGGTCGAGCAGTTCTTC. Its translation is CASSLTGTSGGVEQFF.

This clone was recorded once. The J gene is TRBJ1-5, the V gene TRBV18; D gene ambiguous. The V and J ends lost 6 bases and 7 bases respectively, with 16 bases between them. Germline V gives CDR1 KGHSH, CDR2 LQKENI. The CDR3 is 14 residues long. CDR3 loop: CASSLMEGGQPQHF. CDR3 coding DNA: TGTGCCAGCTCCCTTATGGAGGGCGGACAGCCCCAGCATTTT.

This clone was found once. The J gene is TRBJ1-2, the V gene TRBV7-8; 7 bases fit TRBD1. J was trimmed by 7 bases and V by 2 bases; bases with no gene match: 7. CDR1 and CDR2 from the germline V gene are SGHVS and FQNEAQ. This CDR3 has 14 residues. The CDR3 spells CASSLPTGAGGYTF. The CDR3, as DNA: TGTGCCAGCAGCTTACCAACAGGGGCAGGTGGCTACACCTTC.

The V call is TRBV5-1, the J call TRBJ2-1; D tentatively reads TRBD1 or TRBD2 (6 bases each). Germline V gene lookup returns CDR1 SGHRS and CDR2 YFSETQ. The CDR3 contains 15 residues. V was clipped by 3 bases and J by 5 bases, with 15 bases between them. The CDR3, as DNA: TGCGCCAGCAGCTCGAGAGGAGGGGACAACAATGAGCAGTTCTTC. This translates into CASSSRGGDNNEQFF.

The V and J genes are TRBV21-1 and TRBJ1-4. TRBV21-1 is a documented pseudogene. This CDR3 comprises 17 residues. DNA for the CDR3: TGTGCCAGCGGACTAAAGGGTCCGGGCCCAACTAATGAAAAACTGTTTTTT. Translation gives CASGLKGPGPTNEKLFF.

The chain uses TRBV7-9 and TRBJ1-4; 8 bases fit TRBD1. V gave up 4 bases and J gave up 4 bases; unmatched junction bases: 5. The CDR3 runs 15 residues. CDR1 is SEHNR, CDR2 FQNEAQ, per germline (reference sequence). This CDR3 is CASSSGQGNNEKLFF. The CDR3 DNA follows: TGTGCCAGCAGCTCCGGACAGGGAAATAATGAAAAACTGTTTTTT.

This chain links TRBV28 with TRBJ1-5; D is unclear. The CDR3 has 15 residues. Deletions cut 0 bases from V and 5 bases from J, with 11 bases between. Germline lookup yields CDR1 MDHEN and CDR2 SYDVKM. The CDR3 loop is CASSLWKPNDQPQHF. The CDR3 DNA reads TGTGCCAGCAGTTTATGGAAGCCTAACGATCAGCCCCAGCATTTT.

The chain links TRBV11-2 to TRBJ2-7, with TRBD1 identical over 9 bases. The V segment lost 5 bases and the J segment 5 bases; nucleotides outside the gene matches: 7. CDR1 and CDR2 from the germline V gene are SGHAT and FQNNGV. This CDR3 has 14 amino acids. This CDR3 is CASSTRQGEHEQYF. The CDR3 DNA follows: TGTGCCAGCAGCACGCGACAGGGGGAGCACGAGCAGTACTTC. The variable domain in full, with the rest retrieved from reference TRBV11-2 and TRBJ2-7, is EAGVAQSPRYKIIEKRQSVAFWCNPISGHATLYWYQQILGQGPKLLIQFQNNGVVDDSQLPKDRFSAERLKGVDSTLKIQPAKLEDSAVYLCASSTRQGEHEQYFGPGTRLTVT.

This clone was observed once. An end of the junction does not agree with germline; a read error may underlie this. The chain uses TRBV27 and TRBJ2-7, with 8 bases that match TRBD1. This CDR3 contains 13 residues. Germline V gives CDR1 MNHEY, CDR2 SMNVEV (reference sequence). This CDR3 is CASSLGRQGRPGF. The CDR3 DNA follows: TGTGCCAGCAGTTTAGGGAGACAGGGGCGCCCCGGCTTC.

The CDR3 bases are TGCGCCAGCAGTGATCACCCAGTCTCTGGGGCCAACGTCCTGACTTTC. It codes for CASSDHPVSGANVLTF. J is TRBJ2-6 and V is TRBV10-2; D gene ambiguous. Germline lookup yields CDR1 WSHSY and CDR2 SAAADI. V dropped 3 bases and J dropped 0 bases, with 9 bases sitting between them. The CDR3 has 16 amino acids.